Below, one T cell receptor (beta chain) is given with its context. What it binds is unknown. Assay used: immunoSEQ multiplex PCR; TCRdb lists only in-frame clones, some missing. The table records about 9,300 clones, about 68% of them present only once. The record originates from a study of neoadjuvant anti-PD-1 for oral cavity cancer. Study-wide points: Larger post-treatment preexisting tumor clones tracked with greater tumor shrinkage.

Trimming cost V 5 bases and J 6 bases, with 11 bases left between them. Germline CDR1 is DFQATT and CDR2 is SNEGSKA (reference sequence). The CDR3 has 11 residues. The sample here was tumor tissue, taken before nivolumab (anti-PD-1) treatment. The TCR was taken from a person aged 35-79 years with oral cavity squamous cell carcinoma. The V call is TRBV20-1, the J call TRBJ2-7, with D possibly being TRBD1 (6 bases). The CDR3 is CSAQWGREQYF. The CDR3 DNA reads TGCAGTGCTCAATGGGGGCGCGAGCAGTACTTC.